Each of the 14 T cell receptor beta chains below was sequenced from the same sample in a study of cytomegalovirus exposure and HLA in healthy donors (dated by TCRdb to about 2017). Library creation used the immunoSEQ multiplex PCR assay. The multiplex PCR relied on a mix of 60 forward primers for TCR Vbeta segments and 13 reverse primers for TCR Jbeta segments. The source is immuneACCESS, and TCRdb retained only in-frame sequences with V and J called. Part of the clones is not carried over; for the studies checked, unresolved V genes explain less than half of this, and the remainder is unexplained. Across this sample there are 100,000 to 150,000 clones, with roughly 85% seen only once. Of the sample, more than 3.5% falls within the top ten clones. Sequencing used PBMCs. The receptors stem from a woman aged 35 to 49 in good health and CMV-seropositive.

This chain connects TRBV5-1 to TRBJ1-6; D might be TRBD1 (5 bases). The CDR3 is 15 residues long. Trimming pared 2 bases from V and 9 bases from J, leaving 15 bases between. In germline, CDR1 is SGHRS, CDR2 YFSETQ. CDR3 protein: CASSFRGRTRSPLHF. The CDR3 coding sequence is TGCGCCAGCAGCTTCAGAGGGAGGACACGTTCACCCCTCCACTTT.

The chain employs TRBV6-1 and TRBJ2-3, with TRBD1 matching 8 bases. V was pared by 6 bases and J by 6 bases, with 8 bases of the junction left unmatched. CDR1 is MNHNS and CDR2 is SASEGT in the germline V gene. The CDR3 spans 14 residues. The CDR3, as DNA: TGTGCCAGCAGGAGATTTAGGACAGGGGATACGCAGTATTTT. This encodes CASRRFRTGDTQYF.

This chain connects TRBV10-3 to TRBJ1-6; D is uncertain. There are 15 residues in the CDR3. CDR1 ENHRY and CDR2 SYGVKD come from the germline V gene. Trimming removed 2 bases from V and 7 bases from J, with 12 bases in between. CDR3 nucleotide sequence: TGTGCCATCAGTGAGACGACCCCGGGGAATTCACCCCTCCACTTT. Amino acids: CAISETTPGNSPLHF.

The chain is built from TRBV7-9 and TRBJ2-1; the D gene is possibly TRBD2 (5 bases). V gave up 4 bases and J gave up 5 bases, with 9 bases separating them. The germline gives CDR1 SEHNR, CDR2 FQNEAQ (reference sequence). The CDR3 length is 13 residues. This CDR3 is CASSSGLHNEQFF. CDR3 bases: TGTGCCAGCAGCTCTGGACTTCACAATGAGCAGTTCTTC.

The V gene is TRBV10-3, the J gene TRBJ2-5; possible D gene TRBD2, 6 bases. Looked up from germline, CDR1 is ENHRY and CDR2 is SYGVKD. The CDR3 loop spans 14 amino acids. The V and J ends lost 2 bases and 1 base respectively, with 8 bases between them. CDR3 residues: CAISERGLQETQYF. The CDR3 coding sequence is TGTGCCATCAGTGAGCGGGGACTCCAAGAGACCCAGTACTTC.

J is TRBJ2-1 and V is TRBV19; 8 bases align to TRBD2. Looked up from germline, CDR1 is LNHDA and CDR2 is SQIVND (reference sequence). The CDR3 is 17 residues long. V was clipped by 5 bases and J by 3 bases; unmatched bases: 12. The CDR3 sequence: CASSGGPGTRSYNEQFF. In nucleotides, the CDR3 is TGTGCCAGTAGTGGGGGTCCCGGGACTAGGAGCTACAATGAGCAGTTCTTC.

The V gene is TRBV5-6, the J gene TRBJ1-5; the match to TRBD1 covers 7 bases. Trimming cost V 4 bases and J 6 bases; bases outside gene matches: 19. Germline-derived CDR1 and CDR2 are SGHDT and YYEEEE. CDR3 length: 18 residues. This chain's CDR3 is CASSVTGVGLSSLQPQHF. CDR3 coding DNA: TGTGCCAGCAGCGTTACAGGGGTGGGGTTGTCGTCTCTTCAGCCCCAGCATTTT. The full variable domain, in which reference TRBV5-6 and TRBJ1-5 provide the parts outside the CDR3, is DAGVTQSPTHLIKTRGQQVTLRCSPKSGHDTVSWYQQALGQGPQFIFQYYEEEERQRGNFPDRFSGHQFPNYSSELNVNALLLGDSALYLCASSVTGVGLSSLQPQHFGDGTRLSIL.

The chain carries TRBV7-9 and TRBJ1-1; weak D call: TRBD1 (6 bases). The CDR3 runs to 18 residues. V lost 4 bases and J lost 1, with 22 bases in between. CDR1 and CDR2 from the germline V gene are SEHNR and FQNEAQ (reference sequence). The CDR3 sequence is CASSYSLGTGSGNTEAFF. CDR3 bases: TGTGCCAGCAGCTACTCCCTAGGTACAGGGTCGGGGAACACTGAAGCTTTCTTT.

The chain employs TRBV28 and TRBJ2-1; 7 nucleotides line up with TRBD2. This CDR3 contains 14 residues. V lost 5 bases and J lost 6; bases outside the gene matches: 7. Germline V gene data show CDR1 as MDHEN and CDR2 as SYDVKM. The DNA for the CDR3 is TGTGCCAGCAGTCCAATAGCGGGCTCCAATGAGCAGTTCTTC. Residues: CASSPIAGSNEQFF.

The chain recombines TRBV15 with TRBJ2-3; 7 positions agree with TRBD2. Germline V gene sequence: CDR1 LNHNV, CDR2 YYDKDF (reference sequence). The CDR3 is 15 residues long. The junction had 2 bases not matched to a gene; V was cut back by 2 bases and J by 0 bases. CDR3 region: CATSRLSGSTDTQYF. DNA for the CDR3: TGTGCCACCAGCAGACTTAGCGGGAGCACAGATACGCAGTATTTT.

In DNA form, the CDR3 reads TGTGCCAGCAGTTTTACAGTAGCGGGCGGCCAAGAGACCCAGTACTTC. Translated: CASSFTVAGGQETQYF. The chain couples TRBV6-6 to TRBJ2-5, with 7 nucleotides matching TRBD2. The V gene's germline CDR1 is MNHNY and CDR2 SVGAGI (reference sequence). J lost 1 base, V lost 4 bases, and 9 bases had no gene match. CDR3 length: 16 amino acids.

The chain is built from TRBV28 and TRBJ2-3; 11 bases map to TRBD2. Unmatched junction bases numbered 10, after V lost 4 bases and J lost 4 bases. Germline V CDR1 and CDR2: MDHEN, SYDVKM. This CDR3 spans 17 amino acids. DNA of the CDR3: TGTGCCAGCAGTTCTCTCCAACTAGCGGGAGCCTCAGATACGCAGTATTTT. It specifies CASSSLQLAGASDTQYF.

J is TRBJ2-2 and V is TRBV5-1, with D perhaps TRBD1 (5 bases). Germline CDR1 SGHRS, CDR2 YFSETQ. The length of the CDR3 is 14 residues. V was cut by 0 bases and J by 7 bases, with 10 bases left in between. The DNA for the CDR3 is TGCGCCAGCAGCTTGGAAGGGGCGGTCGGGGAGCTGTTTTTT. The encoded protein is CASSLEGAVGELFF.

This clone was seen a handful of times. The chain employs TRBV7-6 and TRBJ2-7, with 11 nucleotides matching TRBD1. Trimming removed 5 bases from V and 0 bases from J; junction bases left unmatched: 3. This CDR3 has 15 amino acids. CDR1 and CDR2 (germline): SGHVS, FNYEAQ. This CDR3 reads CASSPGTGGSYEQYF. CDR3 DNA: TGTGCCAGCAGCCCCGGGACAGGGGGCTCCTACGAGCAGTACTTC.